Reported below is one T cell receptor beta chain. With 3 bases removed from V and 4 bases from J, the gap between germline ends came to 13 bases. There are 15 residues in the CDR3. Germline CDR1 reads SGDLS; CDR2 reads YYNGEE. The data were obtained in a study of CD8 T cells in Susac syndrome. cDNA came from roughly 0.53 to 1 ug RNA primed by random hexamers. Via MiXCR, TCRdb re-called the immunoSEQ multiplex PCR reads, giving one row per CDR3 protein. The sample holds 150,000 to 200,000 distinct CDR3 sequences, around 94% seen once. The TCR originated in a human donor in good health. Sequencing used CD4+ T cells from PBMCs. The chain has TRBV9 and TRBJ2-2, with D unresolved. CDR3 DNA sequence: TGTGCCAGCAGCGAAGACCCGGGTTCCACCGGGGAGCTGTTTTTT. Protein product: CASSEDPGSTGELFF.